This is a list of T cell receptor beta chains from one sample in a study of identical twins. TCRdb processed the 5' RACE reads anew with MiXCR; each CDR3 protein has one entry. The sample carries fewer than 900,000 distinct CDR3 sequences, 21% recorded once. In addition, the sample was reused for a study of T cells expressing NK-cell markers.

Sequenced input: PBMCs. The receptor set was obtained from a woman aged 18-29 years in good health. Each CDR3 is given with its conserved first and last residue. A D gene is named only where the DNA matches it firmly. Part of the rows lack a size; the others show once, few, many or a class for expanded clones.

D gene,V gene,J gene,clone size,CDR3 DNA,CDR3 protein
-,TRBV20-1,TRBJ1-1,many,TGCAGTGCTAGTGGTAGCGGCACCAACACTGAAGCTTTCTTT,CSASGSGTNTEAFF
TRBD1,TRBV12-3/TRBV12-4,TRBJ2-3,-,TGTGCCAGCAATAACAGGGGAGTCAGCACAGATACGCAGTATTTT,CASNNRGVSTDTQYF
-,TRBV12-3/TRBV12-4,TRBJ2-1,-,TGTGCCAGCAGTTTCCCGGCATGGGGCAACGAGCAGTTCTTC,CASSFPAWGNEQFF
TRBD2,TRBV6-1,TRBJ2-3,few,TGTGCCAGCAGTCAAAAAAGCGGGAGAGTCACAGATACGCAGTATTTT,CASSQKSGRVTDTQYF
-,TRBV9,TRBJ2-2,-,TGTGCCAGCAGCGTAGTTCCTGGCCGGGAGCTGTTTTTT,CASSVVPGRELFF
TRBD2,TRBV9,TRBJ2-3,few,TGTGCCAGCAGCGTAACCGGGACTAGCGGAGATACGCAGTATTTT,CASSVTGTSGDTQYF
-,TRBV15,TRBJ2-3,-,TGTGCCACCAGCCAAGGGGCTAACACAGATACGCAGTATTTT,CATSQGANTDTQYF
TRBD2,TRBV9,TRBJ2-4,-,TGTGCCAGCAGCGCCAGCGGGGGGACAGTCAAAAACATTCAGTACTTC,CASSASGGTVKNIQYF
TRBD1,TRBV10-3,TRBJ1-2,-,TGTGCCATCAGTAGGAGACAGGGGAAGGGCTACACCTTC,CAISRRQGKGYTF
-,TRBV20-1,TRBJ2-7,-,TGCAGTGCTTGTATGGGTTACGAGCAGTACTTC,CSACMGYEQYF
TRBD1,TRBV9,TRBJ1-2,few,TGTGCCAGCAGCGTAGTAGGGACAGGGGGCGATGGCTACACCTTC,CASSVVGTGGDGYTF